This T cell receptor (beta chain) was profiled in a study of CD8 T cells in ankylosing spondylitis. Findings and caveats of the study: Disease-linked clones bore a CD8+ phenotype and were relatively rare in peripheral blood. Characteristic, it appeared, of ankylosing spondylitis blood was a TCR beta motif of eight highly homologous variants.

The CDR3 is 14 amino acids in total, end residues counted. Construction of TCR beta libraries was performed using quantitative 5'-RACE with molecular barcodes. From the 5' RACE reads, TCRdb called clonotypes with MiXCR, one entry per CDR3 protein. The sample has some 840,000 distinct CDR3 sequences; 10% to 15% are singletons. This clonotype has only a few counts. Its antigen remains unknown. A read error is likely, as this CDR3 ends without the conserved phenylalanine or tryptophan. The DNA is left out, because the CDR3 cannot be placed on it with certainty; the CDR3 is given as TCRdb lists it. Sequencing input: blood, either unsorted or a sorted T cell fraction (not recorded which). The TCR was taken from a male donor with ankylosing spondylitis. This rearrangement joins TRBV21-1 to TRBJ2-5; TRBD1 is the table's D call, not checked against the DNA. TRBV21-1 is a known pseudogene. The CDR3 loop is CASSKIAVGDRVAA.